These 23 T cell receptor delta chains were all obtained from the same sample, sequenced in a study of Vδ1+ human thymocytes (dated by TCRdb to 2016 to 2018). No antigen is known for these receptors. The sequencer was an Illumina MiSeq. RNA extraction was performed with the RNeasy mini kit, and reverse transcription was done with Superscript III. To generate the CDR3 amplicons, a multiplex PCR was run using pooled V-gene forward primers together with a constant-region reverse primer that carried Illumina adaptor overhangs. With CATT, TCRdb called clones again from the public reads; duplicate DNA rows were later joined. This sample has about 73,000 delta-chain clones in its table, and about 38% of those were observed once. The top ten constitute more than 0.25% of the sample. General study outcomes and caveats: Unlike the oligoclonal repertoires in peripheral blood, the thymic TRG and TRD repertoires appeared highly polyclonal, with Gaussian CDR3 length distributions.

The sequenced material came from Vdelta1+ gamma-delta thymocytes from the thymus. The cell subset or site label corresponds to: FACS-sorted CD3+ TCRalphabeta- TCRVdelta1+ TCRVdelta2- thymocytes. These receptors were collected from a boy less than two years old who had congenital heart surgery.

This rearrangement joins TRDV1 to TRDJ1; 9 bases map to TRDD3. In germline, CDR1 is TSWWSYY, CDR2 QGS. The V gene end was trimmed by 1 base and the J gene end by 4 bases; junction bases not matched to a gene: 10. The CDR3 covers 17 residues. In nucleotides, the CDR3 is TGTGCTCTTGGGGAACGTCCTTCCAGGGGGATACTCGATAAACTCATCTTT. It encodes CALGERPSRGILDKLIF.

Note on this clone: The sample carries other DNA sequences with the same CDR3. This sequence joins TRDV2 and TRDJ3, with a tentative D call TRDD3 (6 bases). Germline V gives CDR1 GEAIGNYY, CDR2 EKD. V was pared by 8 bases and J by 1 base, with 20 bases between. CDR3 length: 18 amino acids. The CDR3 is CASTLGSRESWDTRQMFF. CDR3 sequence (DNA): TGTGCCTCCACACTGGGCTCGCGGGAGTCCTGGGACACCCGACAGATGTTTTTC.

The chain has TRDV1 and TRDJ1; 11 positions match TRDD3. CDR1 TSWWSYY and CDR2 QGS come from the germline V gene. This CDR3 spans 20 amino acids. Trimming removed 5 bases from V and 1 base from J; junction bases left unmatched: 18. The CDR3 sequence: CALGSPSFLTWGIRTDKLIF. Written as DNA, the CDR3 is TGTGCTCTTGGGTCCCCCTCCTTCCTTACTTGGGGGATACGCACCGATAAACTCATCTTT.

This sequence joins TRDV1 and TRDJ1; 12 bases are a match to TRDD3. The CDR3 runs to 19 residues. Germline CDR1 is TSWWSYY and CDR2 is QGS. The V and J ends lost 5 bases and 0 bases, in that order; junction bases with no gene match: 13. CDR3 nucleotides: TGTGCTCTTGGGAGATACTGGGGCTGGGGGATACGTTACACCGATAAACTCATCTTT. Translating it yields CALGRYWGWGIRYTDKLIF.

This sequence joins TRDV1 and TRDJ1; perhaps TRDD3 as D (6 bases). V lost 2 bases, J lost 4 bases, and 32 bases lay in between. CDR3 length: 21 residues. Germline assignment: CDR1 TSWWSYY and CDR2 QGS. In DNA, the CDR3 is TGTGCTCTTGGGGAAAACTACGATGGGGTTCGATACGCGATCCACAACGATAAACTCATCTTT. Translating it yields CALGENYDGVRYAIHNDKLIF.

This chain links TRDV1 with TRDJ1; 13 positions agree with TRDD3. The CDR3 spans 25 residues. Trimming cost V 0 bases and J 3 bases; bases outside gene matches: 28. Germline V gives CDR1 TSWWSYY, CDR2 QGS. The CDR3: CALGELLAYRGLGDTRIPSADKLIF. The CDR3 DNA follows: TGTGCTCTTGGGGAACTCTTAGCCTACCGGGGACTGGGGGATACGCGTATCCCGTCCGCCGATAAACTCATCTTT.

This clone was found once. The genes are TRDV1 and TRDJ1; 12 nucleotides line up with TRDD3. The CDR3 extends over 22 amino acids. V lost 2 bases, J lost 2 bases, and 21 bases stayed unmatched. Per germline, CDR1 TSWWSYY and CDR2 QGS. The CDR3 reads CALGEAKVVPSTGGYHTDKLIF. The CDR3 nucleotides read TGTGCTCTTGGGGAAGCGAAGGTTGTCCCAAGTACTGGGGGATACCATACCGATAAACTCATCTTT.

V usage is TRDV1 and J usage is TRDJ1, with 10 bases lining up with TRDD3. The CDR3 has 22 amino acids. Germline V gene sequence: CDR1 TSWWSYY, CDR2 QGS. The junction had 21 bases not matched to a gene; V was cut back by 2 bases and J by 0 bases. CDR3 bases: TGTGCTCTTGGGGAAAATCTTCCCCCCTATGGGGGATACTGGGGGTACACCGATAAACTCATCTTT. Encoded protein: CALGENLPPYGGYWGYTDKLIF.

This clone was detected only once. A read error may be the cause here, since a much bigger clone is one base away. The chain couples TRDV2 to TRDJ1; the match to TRDD3 covers 13 bases. Germline loops: CDR1 GEAIGNYY, CDR2 EKD. The V gene end was trimmed by 1 base and the J gene end by 9 bases; junction bases not matched to a gene: 13. The CDR3 has 17 residues. CDR3 amino acids: CACDTGCTGGYGKQLIF. CDR3 in DNA: TGTGCCTGTGACACGGGATGTACTGGGGGATACGGAAAGCAACTCATCTTT.

The chain joins TRDV1 to TRDJ1, with 12 bases fitting TRDD3. J gave up 0 bases and V 3 bases, and 5 bases lay outside the gene matches. From germline, CDR1 is TSWWSYY and CDR2 QGS. This CDR3 has 17 amino acids. The CDR3 bases are TGTGCTCTTGGGGATACTGGGGGATACTCTTACACCGATAAACTCATCTTT. Encoded protein: CALGDTGGYSYTDKLIF.

In this sample, this clone is medium-sized (0.01 to 0.1%). V is TRDV2 and J is TRDJ1; 7 nucleotides line up with TRDD3. The CDR3 sequence is 17 residues long. J was trimmed by 0 bases and V by 0 bases; bases with no gene match: 9. Germline V CDR1 and CDR2: GEAIGNYY, EKD. CDR3 in DNA: TGTGCCTGTGACACCGAATGGGGGACCCCATACACCGATAAACTCATCTTT. Protein product: CACDTEWGTPYTDKLIF.

In this sample, this clone turned up once. This sequence joins TRDV1 and TRDJ1; 10 bases line up with TRDD3. With 5 bases clipped from V and 4 bases from J, the junction kept 13 bases outside the gene matches. Germline V lookup: CDR1 TSWWSYY, CDR2 QGS. This CDR3 is built from 17 residues. Written as DNA, the CDR3 is TGTGCTCTTGGGCCCCTACGGTGGGGGATACTTAACGATAAACTCATCTTT. As protein: CALGPLRWGILNDKLIF.

V and J are TRDV1 and TRDJ1; a possible D gene is TRDD3 (5 bases). Germline V gene data show CDR1 as TSWWSYY and CDR2 as QGS. Between the trimmed V and J ends, which lost 1 base and 0 bases, there was a span of 15 bases. The CDR3 length is 17 residues. The CDR3 loop reads CALGERMVGFHTDKLIF. CDR3 DNA: TGTGCTCTTGGGGAACGGATGGTGGGATTCCACACCGATAAACTCATCTTT.

The chain carries TRDV2 and TRDJ1; perhaps TRDD3 as D (5 bases). Germline CDR1 is GEAIGNYY and CDR2 is EKD. Trimming left V 5 bases short and J 0 bases short, with 15 bases between. CDR3 length equals 15 residues. CDR3 nucleotide sequence: TGTGCCTGTGGCGGGGAGGGATCTAACACCGATAAACTCATCTTT. Translating it yields CACGGEGSNTDKLIF.

This clone was seen a handful of times. This chain uses TRDV1 with TRDJ1, with D tentatively TRDD2 (6 bases). There are 17 residues in the CDR3. Germline CDR1 is TSWWSYY and CDR2 is QGS. V was trimmed by 4 bases and J by 9 bases, leaving 27 bases between them. The CDR3, as DNA: TGTGCTCTTGGGGTCCGGCCTTCCGGGCCCTACTGCCCAGAACTCATCTTT. This gives the protein CALGVRPSGPYCPELIF.

The gene calls are TRDV1 and TRDJ1; D uncertain. This CDR3 has 18 residues. Germline CDR1 is TSWWSYY and CDR2 is QGS. Trimming stripped 5 bases from V and 0 bases from J, with 22 bases between. The CDR3 loop is CALGTPRVRTTYTDKLIF. The CDR3 DNA is TGTGCTCTTGGGACCCCGAGGGTTCGAACCACGTACACCGATAAACTCATCTTT.

This clone was picked up a small number of times. The gene calls are TRDV1 and TRDJ1; D gene unclear. V dropped 4 bases and J dropped 1 base, with 16 bases sitting between them. The CDR3 sequence is 16 residues long. Germline CDR1 is TSWWSYY and CDR2 is QGS. As DNA, the CDR3 is TGTGCTCTTGGGGGGAACATCCCTCCCACCACCGATAAACTCATCTTT. Encoded protein: CALGGNIPPTTDKLIF.

J is TRDJ1 and V is TRDV1, with TRDD3 matching over 8 bases. Germline CDR1 reads TSWWSYY; CDR2 reads QGS. This CDR3 comprises 25 residues. Trimming took 1 base from V and 3 from J; bases not matched to a gene: 34. DNA for the CDR3: TGTGCTCTTGGGGAACCATCATCCATCCTACGCCTATCTTGGGGTGGGGGATTGGTCCCCGATAAACTCATCTTT. Its protein product is CALGEPSSILRLSWGGGLVPDKLIF.

The gene calls are TRDV1 and TRDJ1; D possibly corresponds to TRDD2 (6 bases). This CDR3 is 20 amino acids long. CDR1 is TSWWSYY, CDR2 QGS, per germline. V lost 0 bases to trimming and J lost 0 bases, with 23 bases between them. The CDR3 DNA sequence: TGTGCTCTTGGGGAACTCCCCAGTCCTACGTCAGGGATGTACACCGATAAACTCATCTTT. This gives the protein CALGELPSPTSGMYTDKLIF.

The chain couples TRDV2 to TRDJ1; TRDD3 aligns across 11 bases. Per the germline V gene, CDR1 is GEAIGNYY and CDR2 is EKD. Trimming removed 9 bases from V and 1 base from J; junction bases left unmatched: 21. CDR3 length: 19 residues. The CDR3 loop reads CARPCEHWGILRATDKLIF. CDR3 DNA: TGTGCCCGACCCTGTGAGCACTGGGGGATATTACGGGCCACCGATAAACTCATCTTT.

This clone showed up just a few times. The rearrangement uses TRDV1 and TRDJ1; TRDD3 agrees at 11 bases. V lost 0 bases and J lost 0; bases outside the gene matches: 18. The CDR3 length is 22 residues. Germline V gene lookup returns CDR1 TSWWSYY and CDR2 QGS. The CDR3 DNA follows: TGTGCTCTTGGGGAACTCCGGCGGCTGGGGGATACTAACCACATCGACACCGATAAACTCATCTTT. This translates into CALGELRRLGDTNHIDTDKLIF.

The chain combines TRDV1 with TRDJ1; D is undetermined. Trimming cost V 3 bases and J 0 bases, with 17 bases left between them. There are 17 residues in the CDR3. CDR1 TSWWSYY and CDR2 QGS come from the germline V gene. The CDR3: CALGEGSGSAYTDKLIF. The CDR3 nucleotides are TGTGCTCTTGGGGAGGGCTCGGGGTCAGCGTACACCGATAAACTCATCTTT.

This chain joins TRDV1 and TRDJ1, with 8 nucleotides matching TRDD3. From germline, CDR1 is TSWWSYY and CDR2 QGS. The J segment lost 3 bases and the V segment lost 3 bases, leaving 21 bases of the junction unmatched. The CDR3 extends over 20 amino acids. In DNA, the CDR3 is TGTGCTCTTGGGGATTCTGTTCCCTACCAGTACTGGGGGTCCCCCGATAAACTCATCTTT. Its translation is CALGDSVPYQYWGSPDKLIF.